This passage covers 13 T cell receptor beta chains from one sample sequenced in a study of blood T cell repertoires in COVID-19. TCRdb's copy holds only in-frame clones and misses some; the assay was immunoSEQ multiplex PCR. The table records fewer than 500,000 clones, roughly 85% of them present only once. The sequencing input was peripheral blood. The receptors derive from a woman aged 25 to 39 with active or convalescent COVID-19.

This clone was seen more than once but under ten times. V is TRBV2 and J is TRBJ2-7; 9 nucleotides match TRBD1. Germline values: CDR1 SNHLY, CDR2 FYNNEI. The junction had 6 bases not matched to a gene; V was cut back by 6 bases and J by 0 bases. CDR3 length equals 15 residues. The CDR3, as DNA: TGTGCCAGCAGGTCCGGGACAGGGAGCTCCTACGAGCAGTACTTC. Protein product: CASRSGTGSSYEQYF.

This chain joins TRBV6-6 and TRBJ1-1; unclear D gene. Trimming took off 11 bases at V and 3 bases at J, with 13 bases between the two ends. The CDR3 extends over 12 amino acids. Germline assignment: CDR1 MNHNY and CDR2 SVGAGI (reference sequence). CDR3 coding DNA: TGTGCCGCCTTGGGGAGGGACACTGAAGCTTTCTTT. Protein product: CAALGRDTEAFF.

This chain connects TRBV19 to TRBJ2-7, with D perhaps matching TRBD2 (5 bases). Between the trimmed V and J ends, which lost 4 bases and 6 bases, there was a span of 19 bases. This CDR3 has 15 residues. Germline-derived CDR1 and CDR2 are LNHDA and SQIVND (reference sequence). The CDR3 DNA follows: TGTGCCAGTAGTACGAGCCTCCTCGGGATGATCGAGCAGTACTTC. Translating gives CASSTSLLGMIEQYF.

The chain uses TRBV5-1 and TRBJ1-1, with D perhaps matching TRBD1 (6 bases). The germline CDR1 and CDR2 sequences are SGHRS and YFSETQ. This CDR3 region has 15 residues. V was clipped by 3 bases and J by 3 bases, with 15 bases between them. CDR3 region: CASSSQQGMDTEAFF. The DNA for the CDR3 is TGCGCCAGCAGCTCGCAACAGGGTATGGACACTGAAGCTTTCTTT.

This CDR3 is CASSYPMGGEAFF. The CDR3, as DNA: TGTGCCAGCAGTTACCCTATGGGAGGTGAAGCTTTCTTT. The V gene is TRBV6-2 or TRBV6-3, the J gene TRBJ1-1; D unresolved. V was shortened by 2 bases and J by 7 bases, with 11 bases between the two germline ends. The CDR3 has 13 amino acids. Per the germline V gene, CDR1 is MNHEY and CDR2 is SVGEGT.

This clone was seen a single time. The CDR3 DNA sequence: TGTGCCAGCAGCTCGCGACTAACAAGCTCCTACAATGAGCAGTTCTTC. It yields the protein CASSSRLTSSYNEQFF. The chain is built from TRBV5-8 and TRBJ2-1, with a weak D call TRBD2 (5 bases). The CDR3 consists of 16 residues. Germline CDR1 SGHTS, CDR2 YDEGEE. The V gene lost 3 bases and the J gene lost 0 bases, with 13 bases spanning the gap.

This clone has only one observation. V and J are TRBV5-1 and TRBJ2-7; D not resolved. V lost 1 base to trimming and J lost 3 bases, with 5 bases between them. This CDR3 spans 12 amino acids. Germline V gene data show CDR1 as SGHRS and CDR2 as YFSETQ. The CDR3 sequence is CASSLHSYEQYF. In DNA form, the CDR3 reads TGCGCCAGCAGCTTGCATAGCTACGAGCAGTACTTC.

V usage is TRBV18 and J usage is TRBJ2-7; TRBD2 aligns across 7 bases. This CDR3 is built from 15 residues. Germline V lookup: CDR1 KGHSH, CDR2 LQKENI. V lost 3 bases, J lost 7 bases, and 12 bases stayed unmatched. The CDR3 coding sequence is TGTGCCAGCTCACCCCCGGGACTACCTGAGGAAGAGCAGTACTTC. Its protein product is CASSPPGLPEEEQYF.

The chain has TRBV7-8 and TRBJ1-1; a possible D gene is TRBD1 (5 bases). The CDR3 is 15 amino acids. The V gene lost 1 base and the J gene lost 1 base, with 10 bases spanning the gap. CDR1 and CDR2 (germline): SGHVS, FQNEAQ. CDR3 amino acids: CASSLVLGQNTEAFF. CDR3 sequence (DNA): TGTGCCAGCAGCTTAGTTCTCGGACAGAACACTGAAGCTTTCTTT.

The V call is TRBV4-2, the J call TRBJ2-3; a possible D gene is TRBD2 (5 bases). Germline values: CDR1 LGHNA, CDR2 YNFKEQ. The CDR3 contains 14 residues. V lost 0 bases, J lost 6 bases, and 10 bases lay in between. This chain's CDR3 is CASSQDRRIDTQYF. The CDR3 DNA follows: TGTGCCAGCAGCCAAGATAGGAGGATTGATACGCAGTATTTT.

A few counts support this clone. V is TRBV7-9 and J is TRBJ2-7; maybe TRBD2 (5 bases). There are 13 residues in the CDR3. Per the germline V gene, CDR1 is SEHNR and CDR2 is FQNEAQ (reference sequence). Trimming pared 3 bases from V and 2 bases from J, leaving 8 bases between. CDR3 amino acids: CASSLEVTYEQYF. Here the CDR3 DNA reads TGTGCCAGCAGCTTGGAGGTTACCTACGAGCAGTACTTC. The entire variable domain, with the rest obtained from reference TRBV7-9 and TRBJ2-7, is as follows: DTGVSQNPRHKITKRGQNVTFRCDPISEHNRLYWYRQTLGQGPEFLTYFQNEAQLEKSRLLSDRFSAERPKGSFSTLEIQRTEQGDSAMYLCASSLEVTYEQYFGPGTRLTVT.

Here the CDR3 DNA reads TGCAGCGTTGTGGCTCGGGGGAGGAGGACTGAAGCTTTCTTT. Amino acids: CSVVARGRRTEAFF. The chain has TRBV29-1 and TRBJ1-1, with D maybe TRBD1 (5 bases). In germline, CDR1 is SQVTM, CDR2 ANQGSEA. CDR3 length equals 14 residues. V was trimmed by 4 bases and J by 5 bases, leaving 17 bases between them.

The chain is built from TRBV18 and TRBJ2-1, with 10 bases that match TRBD2. This CDR3 comprises 16 residues. The germline V gene has CDR1 KGHSH and CDR2 LQKENI. V lost 4 bases to trimming and J lost 5 bases; unmatched junction nucleotides: 8. The CDR3 reads CASSLQISGGDNEQFF. The CDR3 nucleotides read TGTGCCAGCTCACTACAAATCAGCGGGGGGGACAATGAGCAGTTCTTC.